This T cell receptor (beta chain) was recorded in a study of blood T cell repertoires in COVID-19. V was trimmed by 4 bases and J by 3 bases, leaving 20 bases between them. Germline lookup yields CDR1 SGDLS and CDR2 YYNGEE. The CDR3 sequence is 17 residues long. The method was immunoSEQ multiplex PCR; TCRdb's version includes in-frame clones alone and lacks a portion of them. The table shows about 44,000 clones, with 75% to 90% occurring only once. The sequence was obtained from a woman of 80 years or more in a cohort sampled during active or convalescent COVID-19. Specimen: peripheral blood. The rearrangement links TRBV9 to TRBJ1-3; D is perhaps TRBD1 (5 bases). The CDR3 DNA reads TGTGCCAGCAGCAAGGACGTAGGGGTAGTGGGTGGAAACACCATATATTTT. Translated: CASSKDVGVVGGNTIYF. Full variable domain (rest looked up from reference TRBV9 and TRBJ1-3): DSGVTQTPKHLITATGQRVTLRCSPRSGDLSVYWYQQSLDQGLQFLIQYYNGEERAKGNILERFSAQQFPDLHSELNLSSLELGDSALYFCASSKDVGVVGGNTIYFGEGSWLTVV.